Below are 15 T cell receptor beta chains sequenced from a single sample in a study of shared clonotypes between healthy human individuals (dated by TCRdb to about 2020). Receptor libraries were prepared by the immunoSEQ multiplex PCR assay. What TCRdb holds here is the immuneACCESS table cut down to in-frame rearrangements. Part of the clones is not present; checked against another copy, under half of the missing clones reflect an unresolved V gene, and the others are unexplained. The sample profile shows around 1.9 million clones; around 95% of them were found once. Of the sample, approximately 1.7% falls within the top ten clones. For the CD8 naive samples, CD45RO-negative cells were positively selected for CCR7, yielding a CD45RA+CCR7+ population from which TemRA cells were excluded. Sequencing was performed on naive CD8+ T cells from PBMCs. Reading the label with the study, this specimen's cell subset or site is: CD45RA+CCR7+. Receptors originate from a man aged 18 to 35 in good health. Some clones in this sample may be carry-over from other donors' samples.

The chain recombines TRBV12-5 with TRBJ2-7; the D is unclear. The V and J ends lost 4 bases and 4 bases respectively, with 8 bases between them. This CDR3 comprises 12 residues. From germline, CDR1 is LGHNT and CDR2 FRNRAP. DNA of the CDR3: TGTGCTAGTGGTTATTCCACTTACGAGCAGTACTTC. Protein sequence: CASGYSTYEQYF.

The chain employs TRBV7-9 and TRBJ1-2; 10 bases map to TRBD1. Germline lookup yields CDR1 SEHNR and CDR2 FQNEAQ (reference sequence). The CDR3 consists of 16 residues. V shed 5 bases and J 6 bases; nucleotides not matched to a gene: 12. The CDR3 coding sequence is TGTGCCAGCAGCCCATACTTGGGACAGGGGATCGATGGCTACACCTTC. Amino acid sequence: CASSPYLGQGIDGYTF.

The chain uses TRBV5-1 and TRBJ2-3; TRBD1 matches at 7 bases. Germline loops: CDR1 SGHRS, CDR2 YFSETQ. The V gene end was trimmed by 5 bases and the J gene end by 1 base; junction bases not matched to a gene: 10. The CDR3 totals 16 residues. The CDR3 loop is CASRTGTDVRTDTQYF. The CDR3 DNA reads TGCGCCAGCAGGACCGGGACAGACGTTCGCACAGATACGCAGTATTTT.

The V and J genes are TRBV9 and TRBJ1-3; D call uncertain. V was trimmed by 0 bases and J by 0 bases, leaving 10 bases between them. Looked up from germline, CDR1 is SGDLS and CDR2 is YYNGEE. This CDR3 region has 16 residues. This CDR3 reads CASSVDGSISGNTIYF. Here the CDR3 DNA reads TGTGCCAGCAGCGTAGATGGGTCCATCTCTGGAAACACCATATATTTT.

This clone was seen only once. This chain links TRBV6-5 with TRBJ2-7; D call uncertain. The CDR3 spans 14 residues. From germline, CDR1 is MNHEY and CDR2 SVGAGI. The V end was cut by 5 bases, the J end by 3 bases, with 14 bases between. The CDR3 DNA is TGTGCCAGCAGTCCCACGAAGCTTGGCTACGAGCAGTACTTC. Translation: CASSPTKLGYEQYF.

CDR3 nucleotides: TGTGCCAGCAGCTTGGAGTACTGGGGGTTCACTGAAGCTTTCTTT. Translating gives CASSLEYWGFTEAFF. The chain is built from TRBV5-5 and TRBJ1-1, with a tentative D call TRBD1 (5 bases). Looked up from germline, CDR1 is SGHKS and CDR2 is YYEKEE (reference sequence). Trimming cost V 0 bases and J 4 bases, with 13 bases left between them. This CDR3 is built from 15 residues.

This chain links TRBV2 with TRBJ2-1; D gene ambiguous. Germline loops: CDR1 SNHLY, CDR2 FYNNEI. The germline V and J ends were trimmed by 3 bases and 12 bases, with 12 bases remaining between them. CDR3 length equals 12 residues. CDR3 nucleotide sequence: TGTGCCAGCAGTGATAATGCGGCGAGGCAGTTCTTC. Its protein is CASSDNAARQFF.

The chain recombines TRBV5-1 with TRBJ1-3, with D hard to call. The CDR3 consists of 16 residues. Trimming took 3 bases from V and 0 from J, leaving 13 bases between them. Looked up from germline, CDR1 is SGHRS and CDR2 is YFSETQ. The DNA of the CDR3 is TGCGCCAGCAGCTGGCGCTCTGGCCACTCTGGAAACACCATATATTTT. Protein: CASSWRSGHSGNTIYF.

This clone was seen a single time. J is TRBJ2-7 and V is TRBV2, with D possibly matching TRBD1 (6 bases). Germline V CDR1 and CDR2: SNHLY, FYNNEI. V was cut by 6 bases and J by 2 bases, with 20 bases left in between. CDR3 length equals 16 residues. The CDR3 DNA follows: TGTGCCAGCAGGGCCCTCGGAGGAGACAGGACCTACGAGCAGTACTTC. Its protein product is CASRALGGDRTYEQYF. The full variable domain, in which reference TRBV2 and TRBJ2-7 provide the parts outside the CDR3, is EPEVTQTPSHQVTQMGQEVILRCVPISNHLYFYWYRQILGQKVEFLVSFYNNEISEKSEIFDDQFSVERPDGSNFTLKIRSTKLEDSAMYFCASRALGGDRTYEQYFGPGTRLTVT.

V gene TRBV7-9 combines with J gene TRBJ2-7, with D perhaps TRBD2 (6 bases). Looked up from germline, CDR1 is SEHNR and CDR2 is FQNEAQ (reference sequence). The CDR3 covers 14 residues. Between the trimmed V and J ends, which lost 6 bases and 4 bases, there was a span of 16 bases. CDR3 region: CASRSLTGGYEQYF. Written as DNA, the CDR3 is TGTGCCAGCAGAAGCCTGACCGGAGGGTACGAGCAGTACTTC. The whole variable domain, filled in from reference TRBV7-9 and TRBJ2-7, reads DTGVSQNPRHKITKRGQNVTFRCDPISEHNRLYWYRQTLGQGPEFLTYFQNEAQLEKSRLLSDRFSAERPKGSFSTLEIQRTEQGDSAMYLCASRSLTGGYEQYFGPGTRLTVT.

This chain joins TRBV7-9 and TRBJ1-1, with a weak D call TRBD1 (5 bases). Trimming took off 5 bases at V and 7 bases at J, with 17 bases between the two ends. CDR3 length: 14 amino acids. Germline values: CDR1 SEHNR, CDR2 FQNEAQ (reference sequence). CDR3 protein: CASSGAQNKGEAFF. CDR3 nucleotides: TGTGCCAGCAGCGGGGCACAGAACAAGGGTGAAGCTTTCTTT. Full variable domain (outside the CDR3, taken from reference TRBV7-9 and TRBJ1-1): DTGVSQNPRHKITKRGQNVTFRCDPISEHNRLYWYRQTLGQGPEFLTYFQNEAQLEKSRLLSDRFSAERPKGSFSTLEIQRTEQGDSAMYLCASSGAQNKGEAFFGQGTRLTVV.

A single count supports this clone. This chain links TRBV2 with TRBJ2-2, with 7 bases lining up with TRBD2. Germline values: CDR1 SNHLY, CDR2 FYNNEI. This CDR3 spans 14 amino acids. The ends lost 10 bases at V and 0 bases at J; junction bases unmatched: 5. CDR3 DNA: TGTGCCACGTCGGCGGGGGCGAACACCGGGGAGCTGTTTTTT. Translation gives CATSAGANTGELFF.

Details on this clone: Different DNA sequences within this sample yield the same CDR3. The rearrangement uses TRBV9 and TRBJ2-7, with TRBD2 identical over 12 bases. This CDR3 region has 15 residues. CDR1 is SGDLS, CDR2 YYNGEE, per germline. After removal of 3 bases from V and 2 bases from J, the junction contained 3 bases not matched to a gene. The CDR3 nucleotides are TGTGCCAGCAGCGCTAGCGGGAGGGGGACCTACGAGCAGTACTTC. Its protein is CASSASGRGTYEQYF.

The V and J genes are TRBV10-1 and TRBJ2-7; 10 nucleotides line up with TRBD1. CDR1 WNHNN and CDR2 SYGVQD come from the germline V gene (reference sequence). V shed 8 bases and J 5 bases; nucleotides not matched to a gene: 6. The CDR3 runs 13 residues. CDR3 DNA: TGCGCCAGCGCCGGGACAGGGGCCGACGAGCAGTACTTC. Amino acids: CASAGTGADEQYF.

The chain combines TRBV7-2 with TRBJ2-1, with 9 bases matching TRBD2. The J segment lost 6 bases and the V segment lost 4 bases, leaving 7 bases of the junction unmatched. The CDR3 contains 15 residues. CDR1 is SGHTA, CDR2 FQGNSA, per germline. The CDR3 here is CASSWIAGVSNEQFF. CDR3 sequence (DNA): TGTGCCAGCAGCTGGATAGCGGGAGTAAGCAATGAGCAGTTCTTC.